This TCR beta chain derives from a study of blood T cell repertoires in COVID-19 (dated by TCRdb to the early 2020s). Looking at the study overall: Samples from collaborators originated in the United States, Italy and Spain and spanned both the acute and convalescent phases of COVID-19. The samples were drawn from two sources: the first 160 participants of the ongoing ImmuneRACE study, and 950 to 1,500 subjects contributed by 6 global collaborators. A de-identified subject ID, COVID-19 status, age in years and sex were almost always included in the sample metadata. Deeply sampled blood TCRbeta repertoires from subjects exposed to, actively infected with, or recovered from COVID-19 were included in the dataset. The prospective study material was composed of cDNA or gDNA derived from T cells, B-cell-depleted T cells, or PBMCs. The repertoires were made available in a free public database intended to serve as a resource for research on the immune response to SARS-CoV-2. Where available, HLA class I and class II types were taken from metadata supplied by the sample provider and were not determined by assay-based typing.

TCRbeta CDR3 regions were amplified from genomic DNA using the immunoSEQ Assay, a bias-controlled multiplex PCR. The paper's data handling went like this. The number of nucleated cells in each sample was estimated by amplification of reference gene primers within the assay. To quantify the absolute abundance of each unique TCRbeta CDR3 rearrangement, sequence reads were collapsed and filtered. For each sample, productive Simpson clonality was calculated as the square root of Simpson's diversity index over productive rearrangements. TCRdb limited this immuneACCESS table to in-frame rearrangements with V and J called. A share of clones is missing; checked studies link under half to unresolved V genes, and the rest is unexplained. V, J and clone size derive from that table, while D and trimming were established from the DNA sequence. This sample has a few hundred thousand clones in its table, and roughly 86% of those were observed once. Clones ranked in the top ten supply 0.85% to 1.3% of the sample.

What the work shows at the level of the full study, not this receptor alone: How much clinical and demographic metadata was included differed by source and by participant, and the metadata was provided uncurated.

This clone was observed at least ten times. The antigen it recognizes is unknown. Within one base of it there is no much larger clone, and no base qualities were kept. Whole blood was collected in K2EDTA tubes by collaborating institutions according to the institutions' own protocols. For TCRbeta analysis, collaborator samples were shipped as frozen whole blood, as isolated PBMCs, or as DNA extracted from either sample type. V is trimmed back by 7 bases and J by 8 bases, and the junction contains 18 bases that no gene match accounts for. From a lookup of the germline V gene (reference sequence), CDR1 and CDR2 are LNHDA and SQIVND. Its CDR3 holds 17 amino acids, cysteine through phenylalanine. Kept here is only the CDR3 DNA, which spans 51 bases and is read in frame from base 1.

This clonotype was obtained from a human donor with acute or convalescent COVID-19. The donor label of this sample is uncertain. The specimen was peripheral blood. The rearranged chain carries TRBV19 and TRBJ2-1, with 9 bases aligning to TRBD2. The base sequence is TGTGCCAGTACCGACCGCCGCTTAGCGGGAGTTTCAGATGAGCAGTTCTTC. It encodes CASTDRRLAGVSDEQFF. Full variable domain (CDR3 extended with the reference TRBV19 and TRBJ2-1 proteins): DGGITQSPKYLFRKEGQNVTLSCEQNLNHDAMYWYRQDPGQGLRLIYYSQIVNDFQKGDIAEGYSVSREKKESFPLTVTSAQKNPTAFYLCASTDRRLAGVSDEQFFGPGTRLTVL.